This TCR beta chain was captured by sequencing in a study of T cell repertoires in cytomegalovirus infection. In the study overall: TCR beta signatures that were public indicated CMV infection and matching HLA type.

Study results and caveats: Cumulative public TCR beta family frequency identified carriers of CMV plus the relevant HLA. HLA-C-restricted TCR beta clonotypes specific for CMV led the ex vivo response.

This clonotype has a count of ten or more. Its antigen is not identified. This CDR3 has 14 amino acids. Germline V gives CDR1 MDHEN, CDR2 SYDVKM. Trimming shortened V by 8 bases and J by 0 bases, and 11 bases separated the two germline ends. TCRdb ran MiXCR on the reads and lists one entry per CDR3 protein. This table holds almost 300,000 distinct CDR3 sequences, around 10% found once. Sequenced material: PBMCs. The sequence was collected from a human donor in good health (CMV status not recorded). Some clones in this sample may be carry-over from other donors' samples. The rearrangement links TRBV28 to TRBJ2-1; no clear D gene. The CDR3 here is CASGSRSSYNEQFF. CDR3 DNA sequence: TGTGCCAGCGGTTCACGAAGCTCCTACAATGAGCAGTTCTTC.